Listed below are T cell receptor beta chains from one sample, sequenced in a study of cytotoxic CD8 clonotypes in ibrutinib-treated CLL. Using immunoSEQ multiplex PCR, the repertoire was profiled, and TCRdb retains in-frame clones only, with some absent. The repertoire consists of some 200,000 clones, with about four fifths occurring once and the leading ten covering about an eighth. Sequences were derived from PBMCs, sampled after 12 months of ibrutinib treatment. All receptors derive from a human donor with chronic lymphocytic leukemia. CDR3s include the opening cysteine and the closing phenylalanine or tryptophan. D genes are given only for firm matches. Expanded clones get a size class; other rows say once, few or many, or leave the size out.

D: .
J: TRBJ2-3
V: TRBV11-1
size: .
CDR3: CASSLGSSGTQPLTDTQYF
DNA: TGTGCCAGCAGCTTAGGCTCGTCGGGGACACAACCCCTCACAGATACGCAGTATTTT

D: .
J: TRBJ2-7
V: TRBV4-1
size: once
CDR3: CASSQVEYEQYF
DNA: TGCGCCAGCAGCCAAGTTGAGTACGAGCAGTACTTC

D: TRBD2
J: TRBJ2-5
V: TRBV6-5
size: .
CDR3: CASSPLAGDWETQYF
DNA: TGTGCCAGCAGTCCCCTAGCGGGAGATTGGGAGACCCAGTACTTC

D: .
J: TRBJ2-1
V: TRBV5-5
size: .
CDR3: CASSFVGRYNEQFF
DNA: TGTGCCAGCAGCTTCGTAGGGCGATACAATGAGCAGTTCTTC

D: .
J: TRBJ1-4
V: TRBV5-4
size: .
CDR3: CASSLWGNEKLFF
DNA: TGTGCCAGCAGCTTGTGGGGGAATGAAAAACTGTTTTTT

D: .
J: TRBJ2-5
V: TRBV28
size: .
CDR3: CASSPAQASGETQYF
DNA: TGTGCCAGCAGCCCCGCACAAGCCTCGGGGGAGACCCAGTACTTC

D: .
J: TRBJ1-2
V: TRBV2
size: .
CDR3: CASSEAPGRGGYTF
DNA: TGTGCCAGCAGTGAAGCCCCCGGGAGGGGTGGCTACACCTTC

D: .
J: TRBJ2-7
V: TRBV4-2
size: once
CDR3: CASSQEVVYEQYF
DNA: TGTGCCAGCAGCCAAGAAGTGGTCTACGAGCAGTACTTC

D: TRBD2
J: TRBJ2-7
V: TRBV5-1
size: .
CDR3: CASSLAVLAGQSEQYF
DNA: TGCGCCAGCAGCTTGGCGGTCCTAGCGGGACAATCCGAGCAGTACTTC

D: .
J: TRBJ2-2
V: TRBV15
size: few
CDR3: CATSRDLGTGELFF
DNA: TGTGCCACCAGCAGAGATCTAGGCACCGGGGAGCTGTTTTTT

D: .
J: TRBJ1-4
V: TRBV30
size: .
CDR3: CAWSVKGSDEKLFF
DNA: TGTGCCTGGAGTGTTAAGGGCTCGGATGAAAAACTGTTTTTT

D: .
J: TRBJ1-2
V: TRBV12-2
size: few
CDR3: CASPTPRVELLGYTF
DNA: TGTGCAAGTCCCACTCCCCGCGTTGAGCTCCTGGGCTACACCTTC

D: TRBD1
J: TRBJ2-5
V: TRBV28
size: .
CDR3: CASNSRGRETQYF
DNA: TGTGCCAGCAATTCGAGGGGGCGCGAGACCCAGTACTTC

D: .
J: TRBJ1-4
V: TRBV5-6
size: few
CDR3: CASSFNNEKLFF
DNA: TGTGCCAGCAGCTTTAATAATGAAAAACTGTTTTTT

D: .
J: TRBJ1-5
V: TRBV11-2
size: .
CDR3: CASSLQGNQPQHF
DNA: TGTGCCAGCAGCCTTCAGGGGAATCAGCCCCAGCATTTT

D: TRBD1
J: TRBJ2-7
V: TRBV7-9
size: .
CDR3: CASSTRQGINEQYF
DNA: TGTGCCAGCAGCACGCGACAGGGGATCAACGAGCAGTACTTC

D: .
J: TRBJ2-7
V: TRBV30
size: .
CDR3: CAWSVSLLHPNEQYF
DNA: TGTGCCTGGAGTGTATCCTTGCTCCACCCCAACGAGCAGTACTTC

D: .
J: TRBJ1-2
V: TRBV5-1
size: .
CDR3: CASSWGEFNYGYTF
DNA: TGCGCCAGCAGCTGGGGGGAGTTCAACTATGGCTACACCTTC